Below are 13 T cell receptor beta chains sequenced from a single sample in a study of regulatory T cells in long-lasting Graves disease. The TCR beta library used iRepertoire HTBI primers with Arm-PCR amplification of CDR3. TCRdb fed the multiplex PCR reads into MiXCR, producing one record per CDR3 protein. The sample records approximately 360,000 distinct CDR3 sequences, 10% to 15% being singletons. Regarding time point: newly diagnosed GD, antithyroid drugs for less than 3 months. From PBMCs, RNA was extracted and then used to make the TCR library. Another study also made use of these data, one on T cells in Graves' hyperthyroidism and ophthalmopathy.

The source material was peripheral blood mononuclear cells (PBMCs), sampled at new diagnosis, from a patient treated with antithyroid drugs. The receptors shown here come from a woman aged 18-35 years with Graves disease.

This clonotype has a count of ten or more. The rearrangement uses TRBV11-1 and TRBJ2-7; D uncertain. Germline V lookup: CDR1 SGHAT, CDR2 FQDESV (reference sequence). The CDR3 contains 14 residues. Trimming took 2 bases from V and 1 from J, leaving 9 bases between them. This CDR3 reads CASSLRLGSYEQYV. CDR3 DNA sequence: TGTGCCAGCAGCTTAAGGTTAGGGTCCTACGAGCAGTACGTC.

In this sample, this clonotype turned up many times. The V call is TRBV20-1, the J call TRBJ2-7, with 12 bases identical to TRBD2. The CDR3 extends over 14 amino acids. V shed 6 bases, J shed 7 bases, and the junction held 10 bases outside the gene matches. The germline V gene encodes CDR1 DFQATT and CDR2 SNEGSKA (reference sequence). The chain's CDR3 is CSARGTSGPGEQYF. The CDR3 DNA sequence: TGCAGTGCCCGCGGGACTAGCGGGCCTGGAGAGCAGTACTTC.

This clonotype was seen more than once but under ten times. J is TRBJ1-1 and V is TRBV3-1, with 7 bases that match TRBD1. CDR3 size: 14 residues. Germline CDR1 and CDR2: LGHDT and YNNKEL (reference sequence). The V segment lost 7 bases and the J segment 2 bases; nucleotides outside the gene matches: 7. CDR3 sequence: CASTRTGLNTEAFF. The CDR3 coding sequence is TGTGCCAGCACCCGGACAGGCTTAAACACTGAAGCTTTCTTT.

The chain combines TRBV19 with TRBJ2-3, with 7 positions matching TRBD2. The CDR3 length is 12 residues. CDR1 and CDR2 (germline): LNHDA, SQIVND (reference sequence). The ends lost 6 bases at V and 5 bases at J; junction bases unmatched: 2. CDR3 in amino acids: CASSGGIDTQYF. DNA for the CDR3: TGTGCCAGTAGCGGGGGGATAGATACGCAGTATTTT.

This clonotype was found many times. V gene TRBV7-3 combines with J gene TRBJ2-1, with no clear D. Trimming pared 4 bases from V and 5 bases from J, leaving 18 bases between. The CDR3 has 16 amino acids. The germline gives CDR1 SGHTA, CDR2 FQGTGA. The CDR3 reads CASSYPGFCRHNEQFF. In DNA, the CDR3 is TGTGCCAGCAGCTACCCAGGATTCTGTAGGCACAATGAGCAGTTCTTC.

This clonotype was picked up a small number of times. This chain links TRBV7-2 with TRBJ1-2; 9 bases fit TRBD1. The CDR3 extends over 14 amino acids. Trimming cost V 1 base and J 5 bases; bases outside gene matches: 2. From germline, CDR1 is SGHTA and CDR2 FQGNSA. DNA of the CDR3: TGTGCCAGCAGCTTAGTACAGGGGGCATATGGCTACACCTTC. Its protein is CASSLVQGAYGYTF.

This clonotype was counted ten times or more. The V and J genes are TRBV28 and TRBJ2-7; no definite D call. The CDR3 loop spans 14 amino acids. Trimming stripped 2 bases from V and 4 bases from J, with 12 bases between. In germline, CDR1 is MDHEN, CDR2 SYDVKM. The CDR3 nucleotides read TGTGCCAGCAGTTTAGTTTTTGAGAATTACGAGCAGTACTTC. Protein product: CASSLVFENYEQYF.

This chain uses TRBV4-1 with TRBJ1-5; 10 bases fit TRBD1. Trimming removed 1 base from V and 5 bases from J; junction bases left unmatched: 2. The CDR3 extends over 15 amino acids. Germline values: CDR1 MGHRA, CDR2 YSYEKL. DNA of the CDR3: TGCGCCAGCAGCCAAGGGACAGGGGGGTATCAGCCCCAGCATTTT. This translates into CASSQGTGGYQPQHF.

This clonotype was counted at least ten times. V gene TRBV5-1 combines with J gene TRBJ2-5; 7 bases match TRBD2. CDR3 length: 17 amino acids. V lost 0 bases to trimming and J lost 1 base; unmatched junction nucleotides: 9. The germline V gene has CDR1 SGHRS and CDR2 YFSETQ. For the CDR3, the DNA is TGCGCCAGCAGCTTGGGATTAGGGACTACACTCCAAGAGACCCAGTACTTC. This encodes CASSLGLGTTLQETQYF.

This sequence joins TRBV20-1 and TRBJ1-4; D remains ambiguous. This CDR3 has 18 residues. Germline loops: CDR1 DFQATT, CDR2 SNEGSKA (reference sequence). Trimming shortened V by 2 bases and J by 3 bases, and 22 bases separated the two germline ends. In DNA, the CDR3 is TGCAGTGCTAGAATGGGCCTCGTTAGACACACGGCTAATGAAAAACTGTTTTTT. Amino acid sequence: CSARMGLVRHTANEKLFF.

This chain joins TRBV6-2 or TRBV6-3 and TRBJ1-5, with a weak D call TRBD1 (5 bases). The CDR3 length is 15 residues. V was trimmed by 2 bases and J by 9 bases, leaving 17 bases between them. Germline V gene data show CDR1 as MNHEY and CDR2 as SVGEGT. The CDR3 DNA reads as TGTGCCAGCAGTTACGCCCACCAGGGATATCGGCCCCAGCATTTT. This gives the protein CASSYAHQGYRPQHF.

On this clonotype itself: One junction end does not reproduce the germline sequence, and a read error may be involved. V usage is TRBV12-3 or TRBV12-4 and J usage is TRBJ2-3; D unclear. This CDR3 comprises 12 residues. This CDR3 reads CASSLRGDTRYF. In nucleotides, the CDR3 is TGTGCCAGCAGTTTGAGAGGAGATACGCGGTATTTT.

This clonotype was observed at least ten times. The V gene is TRBV7-3, the J gene TRBJ2-2; the D is unclear. The CDR3 covers 13 residues. Germline lookup yields CDR1 SGHTA and CDR2 FQGTGA. Trimming cost V 2 bases and J 4 bases, with 5 bases left between them. The DNA of the CDR3 is TGTGCCAGCAGCTTATCGGTCACCGGGGAGCTGTTTTTT. It translates to CASSLSVTGELFF.